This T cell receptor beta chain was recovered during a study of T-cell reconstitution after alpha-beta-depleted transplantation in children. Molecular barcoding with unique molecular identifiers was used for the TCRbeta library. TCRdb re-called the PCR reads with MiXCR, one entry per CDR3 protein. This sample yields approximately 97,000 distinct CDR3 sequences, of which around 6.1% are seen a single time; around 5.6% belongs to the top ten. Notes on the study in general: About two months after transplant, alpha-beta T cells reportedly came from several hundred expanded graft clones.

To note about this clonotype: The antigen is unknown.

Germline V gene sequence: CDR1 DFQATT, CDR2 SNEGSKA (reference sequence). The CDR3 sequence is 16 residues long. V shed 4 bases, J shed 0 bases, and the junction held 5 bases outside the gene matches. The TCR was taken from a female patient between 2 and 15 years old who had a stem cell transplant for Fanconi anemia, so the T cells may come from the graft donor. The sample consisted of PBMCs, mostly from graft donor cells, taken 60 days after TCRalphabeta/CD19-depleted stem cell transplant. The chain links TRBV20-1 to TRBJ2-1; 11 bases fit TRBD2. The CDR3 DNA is TGCAGTGCTATACTAGCGGGAGCGTACTCCTACAATGAGCAGTTCTTC. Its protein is CSAILAGAYSYNEQFF.